This TCR beta chain emerged from a study of T cell responses to AZD1222 COVID-19 vaccine. Whole-study results and caveats: The donor group comprised mostly white British people and more females; the analysis possibly underestimated clonal diversity.

The CDR3 totals 13 residues. J gave up 11 bases and V 0 bases, and 6 bases lay outside the gene matches. Germline CDR1 is LGHDT and CDR2 is YNNKEL (reference sequence). A remark on this clone: Its antigen remains unknown.

The assay was immunoSEQ multiplex PCR, and TCRdb's table has in-frame clones only and misses some. The sample records around 130,000 clones, 75% to 90% being singletons. This clonotype was obtained from an adult in good health. This material consisted of peripheral blood, taken on day 0 of AZD1222 vaccination. The chain joins TRBV3-1 (or the pseudogene TRBV3-2) to TRBJ1-1; 7 bases are a match to TRBD1. CDR3 sequence: CASSQDEGAGAFF. DNA of the CDR3: TGTGCCAGCAGCCAAGATGAGGGGGCCGGTGCTTTCTTT.